One sample yielded the 30 T cell receptor beta chains listed below, sequenced in a study of shared clonotypes between healthy human individuals. Profiled with immunoSEQ multiplex PCR; TCRdb holds only in-frame clones, not every one. The table lists 1.4 million to 1.5 million clones, roughly 96% of them singletons, with 0.95% to 1.5% in the top ten. What was sequenced was naive CD4+ T cells sorted from blood. Subset here: CD45RA+ positively selected. The receptors stem from a man aged 25-40 years in good health.

This chain connects TRBV30 to TRBJ2-7; no clear D. V was trimmed by 2 bases and J by 2 bases, leaving 7 bases between them. CDR3 length: 12 amino acids. Germline values: CDR1 GTSNPN, CDR2 SVGIG (reference sequence). The CDR3 coding sequence is TGTGCCTGGAGTCAGGTCACCTACGAGCAGTACTTC. The encoded protein is CAWSQVTYEQYF. Based on the CDR3 plus reference TRBV30 and TRBJ2-7, the full variable domain is SQTIHQWPATLVQPVGSPLSLECTVEGTSNPNLYWYRQAAGRGLQLLFYSVGIGQISSEVPQNLSASRPQDRQFILSSKKLLLSDSGFYLCAWSQVTYEQYFGPGTRLTVT.

The V gene is TRBV7-8, the J gene TRBJ2-3; D unclear. The germline CDR1 and CDR2 sequences are SGHVS and FQNEAQ. The ends were cut back, 4 bases at V and 4 bases at J, with 3 bases in the middle. There are 11 residues in the CDR3. CDR3 region: CASSWSDTQYF. The CDR3, as DNA: TGTGCCAGCAGCTGGTCAGATACGCAGTATTTT.

About this clone itself: Other DNA sequences in this specimen translate into the identical CDR3. The rearrangement links TRBV18 to TRBJ1-5; D is unclear. This CDR3 region has 13 residues. CDR1 is KGHSH, CDR2 LQKENI, per germline. Trimming took off 2 bases at V and 4 bases at J, with 6 bases between the two ends. The CDR3 bases are TGTGCCAGCTCACCAGGTGGAAATCAGCCCCAGCATTTT. It codes for CASSPGGNQPQHF.

The chain combines TRBV5-1 with TRBJ2-7; TRBD2 is a possible D gene (5 bases). V was pared by 8 bases and J by 4 bases, with 13 bases between. Germline CDR1 SGHRS, CDR2 YFSETQ. The CDR3 contains 12 residues. The DNA of the CDR3 is TGCGCCAGTAGGGCGGGCGGGTACGAGCAGTACTTC. Its translation: CASRAGGYEQYF.

DNA of the CDR3: TGCGCCAGCAGTGAGTCTGTGGCAAGGGAAGCTTTCTTT. Translating it yields CASSESVAREAFF. The chain carries TRBV10-1 and TRBJ1-1; D is undetermined. This CDR3 region has 13 residues. V gave up 0 bases and J gave up 8 bases, with 10 bases separating them. Germline-derived CDR1 and CDR2 are WNHNN and SYGVQD (reference sequence).

Concerning this clone itself: Other DNA sequences within the sample encode an identical CDR3. The V gene is TRBV29-1, the J gene TRBJ2-2; the D gene is possibly TRBD2 (7 bases). CDR1 is SQVTM and CDR2 is ANQGSEA in the germline V gene. The V end lost 4 bases, the J end lost 0 bases, and 9 bases lay between the germline ends. The CDR3 contains 14 residues. CDR3 bases: TGCAGCGTTGCGGGGGGCCCGAACACCGGGGAGCTGTTTTTT. It yields the protein CSVAGGPNTGELFF.

Comments on this clone: This sample includes further DNA sequences coding for the same CDR3. This sequence joins TRBV5-4 and TRBJ2-1; 12 nucleotides agree with TRBD2. The V gene's germline CDR1 is SGHNT and CDR2 YYREEE (reference sequence). J lost 7 bases, V lost 5 bases, and 7 bases had no gene match. CDR3 length: 15 amino acids. The CDR3 reads CASSAGLAGGNEQFF. The CDR3 nucleotides are TGTGCCAGCAGTGCGGGACTAGCGGGTGGGAATGAGCAGTTCTTC.

This clone was counted once. The chain uses TRBV7-9 and TRBJ2-5; maybe TRBD2 (6 bases). CDR1 SEHNR and CDR2 FQNEAQ come from the germline V gene (reference sequence). The CDR3 runs to 14 residues. V was shortened by 7 bases and J by 0 bases, with 12 bases between the two germline ends. CDR3 DNA: TGTGCCAGCACCAAACGGGAGAACCAAGAGACCCAGTACTTC. This gives the protein CASTKRENQETQYF. Looking up the rest from reference TRBV7-9 and TRBJ2-5 gives the full variable domain: DTGVSQNPRHKITKRGQNVTFRCDPISEHNRLYWYRQTLGQGPEFLTYFQNEAQLEKSRLLSDRFSAERPKGSFSTLEIQRTEQGDSAMYLCASTKRENQETQYFGPGTRLLVL.

The chain couples TRBV9 to TRBJ2-6; TRBD2 aligns across 7 bases. This CDR3 comprises 20 residues. CDR1 and CDR2 (germline): SGDLS, YYNGEE. The J segment lost 5 bases and the V segment lost 2 bases, leaving 19 bases of the junction unmatched. CDR3: CASSVDGRGIPPERANVLTF. The CDR3 nucleotides are TGTGCCAGCAGCGTGGATGGGCGGGGGATACCCCCGGAGAGGGCCAACGTCCTGACTTTC.

For this clone: The junction differs from germline at one of its ends, possibly a read error. V and J are TRBV7-6 and TRBJ2-1, with 7 nucleotides matching TRBD2. Germline V gene lookup returns CDR1 SGHVS and CDR2 FNYEAQ. The CDR3 spans 15 residues. CDR3 loop: CASSLAASSYNEQFF. The CDR3 coding sequence is TGTGCCAGCAGCCTAGCGGCGAGCTCCTACAATGAGCAGTTCTTC.

The chain is built from TRBV5-1 and TRBJ1-3, with 8 bases that match TRBD1. V lost 0 bases, J lost 1 base, and 9 bases stayed unmatched. Germline V gene data show CDR1 as SGHRS and CDR2 as YFSETQ. The CDR3 contains 18 residues. As DNA, the CDR3 is TGCGCCAGCAGCTTGGATCCCCAGGGGGCGTTATCTGGAAACACCATATATTTT. It encodes CASSLDPQGALSGNTIYF.

This clone appeared a single time. V is TRBV15 and J is TRBJ1-5; D unclear. CDR3 size: 15 residues. Germline CDR1 is LNHNV and CDR2 is YYDKDF (reference sequence). The V gene lost 1 base and the J gene lost 0 bases, with 7 bases spanning the gap. CDR3 coding DNA: TGTGCCACCAGCAGAGTGGGCTATAGCAATCAGCCCCAGCATTTT. It is translated as CATSRVGYSNQPQHF.

V usage is TRBV28 and J usage is TRBJ2-7, with 11 bases lining up with TRBD2. The CDR3 extends over 18 amino acids. Trimming removed 3 bases from V and 0 bases from J; junction bases left unmatched: 10. CDR1 MDHEN and CDR2 SYDVKM come from the germline V gene. In DNA, the CDR3 is TGTGCCAGCAGTTTCGGTAGCGGGAGGGCCTTGAGCTCCTACGAGCAGTACTTC. It is translated as CASSFGSGRALSSYEQYF.

The genes are TRBV6-1 and TRBJ1-5, with TRBD1 matching over 9 bases. Germline values: CDR1 MNHNS, CDR2 SASEGT. The CDR3 is made up of 14 amino acids. The J segment lost 6 bases and the V segment lost 7 bases, leaving 7 bases of the junction unmatched. The CDR3 loop reads CASIRTGAAQPQHF. The CDR3 DNA reads as TGTGCCAGCATACGGACAGGGGCGGCTCAGCCCCAGCATTTT.

Worth noting for this clone: The sample has other DNA sequences that encode this CDR3 too. The chain combines TRBV29-1 with TRBJ1-4; no clear D gene. Looked up from germline, CDR1 is SQVTM and CDR2 is ANQGSEA. The CDR3 has 11 amino acids. V shed 1 base and J shed 8 bases, with 5 bases lying between them. The CDR3, as DNA: TGCAGCGTTGAAGGAGGCGAAAAACTGTTTTTT. Its translation is CSVEGGEKLFF.

This chain uses TRBV15 with TRBJ2-7, with 9 positions matching TRBD1. There are 15 residues in the CDR3. Germline CDR1 reads LNHNV; CDR2 reads YYDKDF (reference sequence). Trimming removed 3 bases from V and 4 bases from J; junction bases left unmatched: 7. The CDR3 DNA reads as TGTGCCACCAGCAGTATTACAGGGGGCTCTTACGAGCAGTACTTC. Protein sequence: CATSSITGGSYEQYF.

CDR3 amino acids: CASSVGWGAPTEAFF. Here the CDR3 DNA reads TGTGCCAGCAGCGTAGGTTGGGGGGCGCCGACTGAAGCTTTCTTT. This rearrangement joins TRBV9 to TRBJ1-1; a weak D match, TRBD1 (6 bases). Trimming removed 0 bases from V and 5 bases from J, with 14 bases in between. CDR1 and CDR2 from the germline V gene are SGDLS and YYNGEE. CDR3 size: 15 residues.

V is TRBV11-1 and J is TRBJ1-3; D remains ambiguous. This CDR3 contains 15 residues. Germline lookup yields CDR1 SGHAT and CDR2 FQDESV (reference sequence). Between the trimmed V and J ends, which lost 3 bases and 0 bases, there was a span of 9 bases. CDR3 protein: CASSFSPYSGNTIYF. The CDR3 DNA reads TGTGCCAGCAGCTTCTCTCCCTACTCTGGAAACACCATATATTTT.

The V gene is TRBV2, the J gene TRBJ2-7, with TRBD1 matching 10 bases. Germline CDR1 is SNHLY and CDR2 is FYNNEI. The junction had 5 bases not matched to a gene; V was cut back by 6 bases and J by 9 bases. This CDR3 contains 12 residues. CDR3 sequence (DNA): TGTGCCAGCAGGGGACAGGGGAAAGGGCAGTACTTC. Translating it yields CASRGQGKGQYF.

The rearrangement links TRBV19 to TRBJ1-2; D call uncertain. There are 12 residues in the CDR3. Germline V gene lookup returns CDR1 LNHDA and CDR2 SQIVND (reference sequence). Trimming took 3 bases from V and 0 from J, leaving 2 bases between them. In nucleotides, the CDR3 is TGTGCCAGTAGTATGGCTAACTATGGCTACACCTTC. It is translated as CASSMANYGYTF.

The genes are TRBV7-8 and TRBJ2-7, with a possible D match to TRBD2 (5 bases). The CDR3 is 13 amino acids. V lost 1 base to trimming and J lost 3 bases, with 7 bases between them. Per germline, CDR1 SGHVS and CDR2 FQNEAQ. The DNA for the CDR3 is TGTGCCAGCAGCTTAGGAGGACTCTACGAGCAGTACTTC. Its protein is CASSLGGLYEQYF.

This chain links TRBV25-1 with TRBJ2-3, with D maybe TRBD2 (5 bases). This CDR3 has 18 amino acids. V was cut by 5 bases and J by 1 base, with 22 bases left in between. Germline V gene data show CDR1 as MGHDK and CDR2 as SYGVNS. The CDR3 nucleotides are TGTGCCAGCAGTATAGTGAACGGGGTAGCGAAAGGCACAGATACGCAGTATTTT. Translation: CASSIVNGVAKGTDTQYF. The variable domain in full, with the rest retrieved from reference TRBV25-1 and TRBJ2-3, is EADIYQTPRYLVIGTGKKITLECSQTMGHDKMYWYQQDPGMELHLIHYSYGVNSTEKGDLSSESTVSRIRTEHFPLTLESARPSHTSQYLCASSIVNGVAKGTDTQYFGPGTRLTVL.

A note on this clone: This specimen includes other DNA sequences encoding the same CDR3. This chain uses TRBV28 with TRBJ1-2, with no clear D. Germline assignment: CDR1 MDHEN and CDR2 SYDVKM. The CDR3 runs to 12 residues. The V end was cut by 4 bases, the J end by 3 bases, with 6 bases between. CDR3 bases: TGTGCCAGCAGTTCCACGGACTATGGCTACACCTTC. Protein product: CASSSTDYGYTF.

Of note for this clone: Other DNA sequences from this sample encode an identical CDR3 as well. The CDR3 DNA sequence: TGTGCCAGCAGCGTAGGCCCACTCTCCTACGAGCAGTACTTC. It is translated as CASSVGPLSYEQYF. The chain recombines TRBV9 with TRBJ2-7; no definite D call. Germline values: CDR1 SGDLS, CDR2 YYNGEE. CDR3 length: 14 residues. V lost 0 bases to trimming and J lost 0 bases, with 7 bases between them.

The chain recombines TRBV7-3 with TRBJ2-2; 12 bases align to TRBD2. J lost 7 bases, V lost 4 bases, and 10 bases had no gene match. Germline V gene lookup returns CDR1 SGHTA and CDR2 FQGTGA. The CDR3 consists of 17 residues. CDR3: CASSSSPLAGGIGELFF. The DNA of the CDR3 is TGTGCCAGCAGCTCCTCCCCCCTAGCGGGAGGGATCGGGGAGCTGTTTTTT.

In this sample, this clone turned up once. Germline is not matched at one junction end, which may reflect a read error. The rearrangement joins TRBV7-3 to TRBJ2-1; tentative D call: TRBD2 (5 bases). Germline CDR1 reads SGHTA; CDR2 reads FQGTGA. The CDR3 sequence is 12 residues long. The CDR3 DNA reads TGTGCCAGCAGCGACTACGAAACCGAGCGGTTCTTC. Its protein product is CASSDYETERFF. Together with reference TRBV7-3 and TRBJ2-1, the CDR3 gives the full variable domain: GAGVSQTPSNKVTEKGKYVELRCDPISGHTALYWYRQSLGQGPEFLIYFQGTGAADDSGLPNDRFFAVRPEGSVSTLKIQRTERGDSAVYLCASSDYETERFFGPGTRLTVL.

V is TRBV28 and J is TRBJ2-3, with a possible D match to TRBD1 (6 bases). V gave up 6 bases and J gave up 0 bases, with 16 bases separating them. Germline V gives CDR1 MDHEN, CDR2 SYDVKM. CDR3 size: 16 residues. The CDR3 DNA reads as TGTGCCAGCAGCCGATGGGACACACCTAGCACAGATACGCAGTATTTT. Translation: CASSRWDTPSTDTQYF.

This clone was observed once. V usage is TRBV5-6 and J usage is TRBJ1-2; unclear D gene. CDR1 and CDR2 (germline): SGHDT, YYEEEE. CDR3 size: 16 residues. Deletions cut 4 bases from V and 8 bases from J, with 24 bases between. The CDR3 here is CASSPTLDGKRGGYTF. The CDR3 coding sequence is TGTGCCAGCAGCCCAACCCTCGACGGCAAGAGAGGCGGCTACACCTTC.

The gene calls are TRBV27 and TRBJ1-5, with 7 bases fitting TRBD1. CDR3 size: 15 residues. V dropped 8 bases and J dropped 2; count of bases not matched to a gene: 9. CDR1 and CDR2 (germline): MNHEY, SMNVEV (reference sequence). The DNA for the CDR3 is TGTGCCAGCCGTCCAGGGGGTCGTGGCAATCAGCCCCAGCATTTT. Encoded protein: CASRPGGRGNQPQHF.

In this sample, this clone turned up once. This sequence joins TRBV7-9 and TRBJ2-7; 9 bases line up with TRBD1. Per germline, CDR1 SEHNR and CDR2 FQNEAQ (reference sequence). With 2 bases clipped from V and 5 bases from J, the junction kept 10 bases outside the gene matches. The CDR3 sequence is 16 residues long. The CDR3 nucleotides read TGTGCCAGCAGCTTAAGGACAGGGGTTACTGGGGACGAGCAGTACTTC. As protein: CASSLRTGVTGDEQYF.